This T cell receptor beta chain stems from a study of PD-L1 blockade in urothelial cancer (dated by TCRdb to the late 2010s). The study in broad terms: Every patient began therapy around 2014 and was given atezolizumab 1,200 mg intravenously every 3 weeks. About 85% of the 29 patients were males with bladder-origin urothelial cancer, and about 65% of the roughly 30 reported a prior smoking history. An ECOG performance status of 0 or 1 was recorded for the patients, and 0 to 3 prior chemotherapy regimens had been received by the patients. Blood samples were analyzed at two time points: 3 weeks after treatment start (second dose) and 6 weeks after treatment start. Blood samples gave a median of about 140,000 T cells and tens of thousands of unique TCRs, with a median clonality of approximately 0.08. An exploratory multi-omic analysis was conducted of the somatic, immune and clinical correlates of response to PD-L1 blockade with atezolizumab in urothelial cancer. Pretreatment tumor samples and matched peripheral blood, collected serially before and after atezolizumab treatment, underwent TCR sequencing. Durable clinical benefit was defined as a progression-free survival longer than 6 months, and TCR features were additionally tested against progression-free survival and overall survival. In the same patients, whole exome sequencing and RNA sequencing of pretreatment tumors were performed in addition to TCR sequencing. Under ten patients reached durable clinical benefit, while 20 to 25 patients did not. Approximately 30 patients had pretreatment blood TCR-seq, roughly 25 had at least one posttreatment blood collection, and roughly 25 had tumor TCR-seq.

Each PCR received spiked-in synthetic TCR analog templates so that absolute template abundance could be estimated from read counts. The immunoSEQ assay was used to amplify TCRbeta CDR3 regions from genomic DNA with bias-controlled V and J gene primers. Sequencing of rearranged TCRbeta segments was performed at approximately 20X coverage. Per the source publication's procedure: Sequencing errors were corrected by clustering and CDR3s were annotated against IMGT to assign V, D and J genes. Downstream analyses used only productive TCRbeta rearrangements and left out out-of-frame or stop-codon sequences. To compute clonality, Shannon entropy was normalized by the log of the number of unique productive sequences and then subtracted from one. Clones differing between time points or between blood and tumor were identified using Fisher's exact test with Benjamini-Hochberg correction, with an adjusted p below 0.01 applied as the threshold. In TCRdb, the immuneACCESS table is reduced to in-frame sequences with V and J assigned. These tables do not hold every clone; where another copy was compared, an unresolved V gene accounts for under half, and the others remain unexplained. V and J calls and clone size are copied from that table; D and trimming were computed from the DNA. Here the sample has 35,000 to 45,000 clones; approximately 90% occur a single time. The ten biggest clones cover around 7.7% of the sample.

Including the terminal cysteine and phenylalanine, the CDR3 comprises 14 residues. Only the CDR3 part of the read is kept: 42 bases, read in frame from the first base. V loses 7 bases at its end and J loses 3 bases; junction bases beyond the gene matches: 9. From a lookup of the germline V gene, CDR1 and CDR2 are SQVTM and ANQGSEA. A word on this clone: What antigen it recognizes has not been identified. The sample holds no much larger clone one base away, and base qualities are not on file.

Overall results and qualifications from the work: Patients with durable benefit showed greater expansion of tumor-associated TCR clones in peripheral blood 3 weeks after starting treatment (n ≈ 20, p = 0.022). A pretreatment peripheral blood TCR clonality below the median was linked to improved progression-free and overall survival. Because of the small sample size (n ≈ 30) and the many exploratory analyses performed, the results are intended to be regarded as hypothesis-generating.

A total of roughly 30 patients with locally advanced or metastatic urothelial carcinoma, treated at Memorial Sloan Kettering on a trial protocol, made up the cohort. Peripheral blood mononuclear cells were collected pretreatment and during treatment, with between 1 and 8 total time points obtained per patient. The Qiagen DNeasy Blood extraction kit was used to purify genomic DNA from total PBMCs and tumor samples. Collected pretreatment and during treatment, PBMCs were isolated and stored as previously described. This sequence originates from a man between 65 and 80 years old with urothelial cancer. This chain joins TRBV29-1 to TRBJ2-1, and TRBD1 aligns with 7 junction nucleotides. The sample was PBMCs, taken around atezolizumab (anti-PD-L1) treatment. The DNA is TGCAGCGCCCCGAGGGGACAGCTCTACAATGAGCAGTTCTTC. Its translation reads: CSAPRGQLYNEQFF.